The 2 T cell receptor beta chains below all came from one sample that was sequenced in a study of T cell changes during pregnancy in multiple sclerosis. The table came from immunoSEQ multiplex PCR; TCRdb's copy has only in-frame clones and leaves some out. The sample lists some 46,000 clones, more than 85% occurring once. This material consisted of CD4+ T cells from peripheral blood mononuclear cells, taken after pregnancy. The receptor set was obtained from a female donor with multiple sclerosis, enrolled in a pregnancy study.

This chain uses TRBV5-4 with TRBJ2-3, with 13 bases that match TRBD2. This CDR3 region has 16 residues. V was clipped by 1 base and J by 6 bases; unmatched bases: 5. CDR1 SGHNT and CDR2 YYREEE come from the germline V gene (reference sequence). The DNA of the CDR3 is TGTGCCAGCAGCTTGTACACTAGCGGGAGGGCGGATACGCAGTATTTT. Protein: CASSLYTSGRADTQYF.

The chain links TRBV6-6 to TRBJ2-7; TRBD1 agrees at 7 bases. V shed 5 bases and J 3 bases; nucleotides not matched to a gene: 13. The CDR3 is made up of 16 amino acids. Germline loops: CDR1 MNHNY, CDR2 SVGAGI (reference sequence). CDR3 sequence: CASSIRQGSVDYEQYF. CDR3 bases: TGTGCCAGCAGTATTAGACAGGGTTCAGTAGACTACGAGCAGTACTTC.